This T cell receptor beta chain was sequenced for a study of blood T cell repertoires in COVID-19. As for the study in general: Collection of acute and convalescent COVID-19 samples took place in the United States, Italy and Spain. T cells, B-cell-depleted T cells, or PBMCs provided the cDNA or gDNA that served as material.

Germline V lookup: CDR1 SGHRS, CDR2 YFSETQ. The CDR3 totals 15 residues. The V gene lost 0 bases and the J gene lost 3 bases, with 13 bases spanning the gap. Methods used by the authors: Reference gene primer amplification gave nucleated cell count estimates. Some clones are missing from TCRdb's copy, which holds only in-frame ones; the method was immunoSEQ multiplex PCR. V and J calls and clone size are copied from that table; D and trimming were computed from the DNA. This sample carries about 41,000 clones, 88% of them seen once, and the ten largest clones take about 5.3%. Sequencing was carried out using peripheral blood. The J gene is TRBJ2-7, the V gene TRBV5-1; no definite D call. The receptor comes from a human donor in a cohort sampled during active COVID-19. CDR3 protein: CASSLEMGTYYEQYF. DNA for the CDR3: TGCGCCAGCAGCTTGGAAATGGGCACATACTACGAGCAGTACTTC.